These T cell receptor beta chains were read from a single sample in a study of T cells in tumors after PD-1 blockade. Produced via immunoSEQ multiplex PCR; TCRdb's table is partial and in-frame only. The sample yields about 34,000 clones, 73% seen once. Material: PBMCs, obtained after anti-PD-1 treatment. The receptors derive from a human donor with basal cell carcinoma. The CDR3 runs from the conserved cysteine through the conserved F or W. D genes are given only for firm matches. Only part of the rows carry a size: once, few, many, or a class if the clone is expanded.

>TRBV15|TRBD2|TRBJ2-3|NA
TGTGCCACCAGCGGGGGACTAGCGGAACTAGACCTCTACACAGATACGCAGTATTTT
CATSGGLAELDLYTDTQYF
>TRBV6-6|NA|TRBJ1-4|NA
TGTGCCAGCAGTTCCAGACAGATTAATGAAAAACTGTTTTTT
CASSSRQINEKLFF
>TRBV7-9|NA|TRBJ2-3|NA
TGTGCCAGCAGCATCGGACAGCGAAGCACAGATACGCAGTATTTT
CASSIGQRSTDTQYF
>TRBV4-3|NA|TRBJ2-3|NA
TGCGCCAGCAGCCAAGATCACACGGGCGGTGGCACAGATACGCAGTATTTT
CASSQDHTGGGTDTQYF
>TRBV10-3|TRBD1|TRBJ2-2|NA
TGTGCCATCAGTAGGGACAGTACCGGGGAGCTGTTTTTT
CAISRDSTGELFF
>TRBV10-3|NA|TRBJ1-3|NA
TGTGCCATCAGTGAACTCAACTCTGGAAACACCATATATTTT
CAISELNSGNTIYF
>TRBV19|NA|TRBJ1-5|few
TGTGCCAGTAGTCTTGACCCCCGGGCCCAGCCCCAGCATTTT
CASSLDPRAQPQHF
>TRBV9|NA|TRBJ2-3|NA
TGTGCCAGCAGCTCGGAGGGTCTCGCAGATACGCAGTATTTT
CASSSEGLADTQYF
>TRBV7-9|NA|TRBJ2-3|few
TGTGCCAGCAGCTTCTTAATTAGCACAGATACGCAGTATTTT
CASSFLISTDTQYF
>TRBV5-4|NA|TRBJ1-6|NA
TGTGCCAGCAGCCAAGACACTAACCTTAATTCACCCCTCCACTTT
CASSQDTNLNSPLHF
>TRBV5-4|NA|TRBJ1-2|NA
TGTGCCAGCAGCCTAAGGACGGACTGGGGCTACACCTTC
CASSLRTDWGYTF
>TRBV30|NA|TRBJ1-2|few
TGTGCCTGGAGTGTACAATTCACGGGGAGCAATGGCTACACCTTC
CAWSVQFTGSNGYTF
>TRBV27|NA|TRBJ1-2|many
TGTGCCAGCGGCGCCTTTAACTATGGCTACACCTTC
CASGAFNYGYTF
>TRBV9|NA|TRBJ2-3|NA
TGTGCCAGCAAAAGGGACATGGGGCCCGGGACGCAGTATTTT
CASKRDMGPGTQYF
>TRBV4-3|NA|TRBJ1-3|NA
TGCGCCAGCAGCCTCGGGACGGACTCTGGAAACACCATATATTTT
CASSLGTDSGNTIYF
>TRBV19|TRBD2|TRBJ2-2|NA
TGTGCCAGCAGGGGACTAGCGGGGGGACCTAACACCGGGGAGCTGTTTTTT
CASRGLAGGPNTGELFF
>TRBV5-1|TRBD1|TRBJ1-6|NA
TGCGCCAGCAGCTTGGCGGGGGACAGGTATTCACCCCTCCACTTT
CASSLAGDRYSPLHF
>TRBV7-6|NA|TRBJ2-5|NA
TGTGCCAGCAGCTCAGGACTGGGCCGGGAGACCCAGTACTTC
CASSSGLGRETQYF
>TRBV7-9|TRBD2|TRBJ2-2|once
TGTGCCAGCAGCCGGACTAGCGGGGGGGCAACCGGGGAGCTGTTTTTT
CASSRTSGGATGELFF
>TRBV5-1|NA|TRBJ1-1|NA
TGCGCCAGCAGCTTGGTCGGAAAAACGAAACTTTCCATGAACACTGAAGCTTTCTTT
CASSLVGKTKLSMNTEAFF
>TRBV5-5|NA|TRBJ2-1|NA
TGTGCCAGCAGCTTTAGCGGCGACAGGTCCTACAATGAGCAGTTCTTC
CASSFSGDRSYNEQFF
>TRBV11-3|NA|TRBJ1-1|NA
TGTGCCAGCAGCCCCTTCCTCACCGGGAATTTGAACACTGAAGCTTTCTTT
CASSPFLTGNLNTEAFF
>TRBV6-6|NA|TRBJ2-7|NA
TGTGCCAGCCACACGGAAGCCTACGAGCAGTACTTC
CASHTEAYEQYF
>TRBV5-8|NA|TRBJ1-1|few
TGTGCCAGCAGCTTGGCCCGGGATGGTGAAGCTTTCTTT
CASSLARDGEAFF
>TRBV7-8|NA|TRBJ2-7|NA
TGTGCCAGCAGCCTTTCCTACGAGCAGTACTTC
CASSLSYEQYF
>TRBV4-2|NA|TRBJ1-3|many
TGTGCCAGCAGCTCCCCCGACGCGAGTGGAAACACCATATATTTT
CASSSPDASGNTIYF
>TRBV4-3|NA|TRBJ1-5|NA
TGCGCCAGCAGCCAAGATCTTAGAAGGAACCAGCCCCAGCATTTT
CASSQDLRRNQPQHF
>TRBV9|TRBD1|TRBJ2-1|medium-sized
TGTGCCAGCAGCGACGGGGGCAGGGGGCATTCCTACAATGAGCAGTTCTTC
CASSDGGRGHSYNEQFF
>TRBV7-9|TRBD2|TRBJ2-7|NA
TGTGCCAGCAGCTCCGGACTAGCGGGCGAGCAGTACTTC
CASSSGLAGEQYF
>TRBV29-1|NA|TRBJ2-5|NA
TGCAGCGTTCGGGCAGGGGAAGAGACCCAGTACTTC
CSVRAGEETQYF
>TRBV5-1|NA|TRBJ2-7|NA
TGCGCCAGCAGCTTGATGGCCGACGAGACAGGAGTATTC
CASSLMADETGVF
>TRBV30|TRBD2|TRBJ2-5|once
TGTGCCTGTTCGCCCCCCGTCGGCGGGGGGGAGACCCAGTACTTC
CACSPPVGGGETQYF
>TRBV9|NA|TRBJ2-5|NA
TGTGCCAGCAGCACTCGACTAGAAGAGACCCAGTACTTC
CASSTRLEETQYF
>TRBV10-2|NA|TRBJ1-6|NA
TGCGCCAGCAGTGATGGTGGCAGGGCGGCCCCACCCCTCCACTTT
CASSDGGRAAPPLHF
>TRBV30|TRBD2|TRBJ2-5|NA
TGTGCCTGGAGTGTACGTGGACTAGCGGGAGGGACCCAGTACTTC
CAWSVRGLAGGTQYF
>TRBV24-1|TRBD1|TRBJ2-1|NA
TGTGCCACCAGCAACCGGGACAGGGTAGGCGGGAATGAGCAGTTCTTC
CATSNRDRVGGNEQFF
>TRBV7-9|NA|TRBJ1-2|NA
TGTGCCAGCAGCTCGTTCCCTGATCCTATTAACTATGGCTACACCTTC
CASSSFPDPINYGYTF
>TRBV7-9|TRBD1|TRBJ2-7|NA
TGTGCCAGCAGCCCGACAGGGTACGAGCAGTACTTC
CASSPTGYEQYF
>TRBV7-2|TRBD1|TRBJ2-3|once
TGTGCCAGCAGCCTTAGTACAGGGGGCGGCACAGATACGCAGTATTTT
CASSLSTGGGTDTQYF
>TRBV27|TRBD2|TRBJ2-1|NA
TGTGCCAGCAGTATAAGCGGGAGGGTCAACAATGAGCAGTTCTTC
CASSISGRVNNEQFF
>TRBV7-2|NA|TRBJ1-5|once
TGTGCCAGCAGCTTAGCGGGGGGACTCAATCAGCCCCAGCATTTT
CASSLAGGLNQPQHF
>TRBV23-1|NA|TRBJ2-5|few
TGCGCCAGCAGCCCCCAGAGCCAAGAGACCCAGTACTTC
CASSPQSQETQYF
>TRBV20-1|NA|TRBJ2-3|NA
TGCAGTGCTAAAATCCGAGATACGCAGTATTTT
CSAKIRDTQYF
>TRBV12-3/TRBV12-4|NA|TRBJ1-2|NA
TGTGCCAGCAGTAGAGGGGGTGGCTACACCTTC
CASSRGGGYTF
>TRBV12-3/TRBV12-4|TRBD1|TRBJ2-1|NA
TGTGCCAGCAGCCCCAGGGGGACGAGTGAGCAGTTCTTC
CASSPRGTSEQFF
>TRBV7-9|NA|TRBJ2-1|NA
TGTGCCAGCAGCTTAGTAAGACCGATACCGAACAATGAGCAGTTCTTC
CASSLVRPIPNNEQFF
>TRBV30|TRBD1|TRBJ1-2|NA
TGTGCCTGGAGCCGGACAGGGTCGGGTAACTATGGCTACACCTTC
CAWSRTGSGNYGYTF
>TRBV5-1|NA|TRBJ1-1|NA
TGCGCCAGCAGCTATGGGGTGAGGACTGAAGCTTTCTTT
CASSYGVRTEAFF
>TRBV6-5|NA|TRBJ2-7|NA
TGTGCCAGCAGTTACTCGAGTTCGACAGCCTCCTACGAGCAGTACTTC
CASSYSSSTASYEQYF
>TRBV28|NA|TRBJ1-1|NA
TGTGCCAGCAGTCCCCAAGGGGCGCGTGGCACTGAAGCTTTCTTT
CASSPQGARGTEAFF
>TRBV23-1|NA|TRBJ2-7|NA
TGCGCCAGCAGTACGGACAGTTGTTACGAGCAGTACTTC
CASSTDSCYEQYF
>TRBV11-1|NA|TRBJ1-2|NA
TGTGCCAGCAGCCCAACTTTGGACACGCTCTATGGCTACACCTTC
CASSPTLDTLYGYTF
>TRBV3-1/TRBV3-2|TRBD2|TRBJ2-1|NA
TGTGCCAGCAGCCAAGCGATAGCGGGGAGCAATGAGCAGTTCTTC
CASSQAIAGSNEQFF
>TRBV6-2/TRBV6-3|NA|TRBJ2-4|NA
TGTGCCAGCAGTTGGGTTGAAAACATTCAGTACTTC
CASSWVENIQYF
>TRBV7-6|TRBD2|TRBJ2-2|few
TGTGCCAGCAGCCCTTTGGCGGGGGAGGCCGGGGAGCTGTTTTTT
CASSPLAGEAGELFF
>TRBV7-8|NA|TRBJ2-1|few
TGTGCCAGCGGTTCGTATGAGCAGTTCTTC
CASGSYEQFF
>TRBV5-5|TRBD2|TRBJ2-1|NA
TGTGCCAGCAGCCGTTCGGTTGGGACTAGGAATGAGCAGTTCTTC
CASSRSVGTRNEQFF
>TRBV27|NA|TRBJ1-2|NA
TGTGCCAGCAGTTTATCCCAGGGTTATGGCTACACCTTC
CASSLSQGYGYTF